The rows below give T cell receptor beta chains drawn from one sample of a study of control samples from healthy donors and cancer patients. Sequencing used immunoSEQ multiplex PCR; TCRdb keeps in-frame clones, though not all of them. The sample holds about 98,000 clones, approximately 78% seen once. Sequencing input: blood. These receptors all come from a man between 60 and 75 years old in good health. Each CDR3 is given with its conserved first and last residue. The D gene is left open where the match is weak. Part of the rows lack a size; the others show once, few, many or a class for expanded clones.

V gene	CDR3 length	D gene	J gene	clone size	CDR3 protein	CDR3 DNA
TRBV6-1	15	NA	TRBJ1-5	NA	CASSERGEGGQPQHF	TGTGCCAGCAGTGAAAGGGGGGAAGGGGGGCAGCCCCAGCATTTT
TRBV18	15	TRBD1	TRBJ2-1	NA	CASSPIGQGGNEQFF	TGTGCCAGCTCACCGATTGGACAGGGCGGCAATGAGCAGTTCTTC
TRBV12-5	16	TRBD2	TRBJ2-3	NA	CASGLVLAGVTDTQYF	TGTGCTAGTGGTTTGGTGCTAGCGGGGGTAACAGATACGCAGTATTTT
TRBV2	13	NA	TRBJ1-5	NA	CASVMQGSQPQHF	TGTGCCAGCGTGATGCAGGGAAGTCAGCCCCAGCATTTT
TRBV24-1	14	NA	TRBJ1-5	NA	CATSEFLGAQPQHF	TGTGCCACCAGTGAATTCCTCGGGGCTCAGCCCCAGCATTTT
TRBV2	16	TRBD1	TRBJ1-3	NA	CASSGSDRAIGNTIYF	TGTGCCAGCAGTGGGTCTGACAGGGCGATAGGAAACACCATATATTTT
TRBV19	16	TRBD2	TRBJ2-5	few	CASSDGLAGVRETQYF	TGTGCCAGTAGTGACGGACTAGCGGGAGTACGGGAGACCCAGTACTTC
TRBV5-8	15	NA	TRBJ1-6	NA	CASSLAGAYNSPLHF	TGTGCCAGCAGCTTGGCAGGAGCCTATAATTCACCCCTCCACTTT
TRBV5-1	13	NA	TRBJ1-1	NA	CASSLGTNTEAFF	TGCGCCAGCAGCTTGGGAACGAACACTGAAGCTTTCTTT
TRBV28	15	NA	TRBJ2-5	NA	CASSLWRGGGETQYF	TGTGCCAGCAGTTTATGGCGCGGGGGCGGGGAGACCCAGTACTTC
TRBV6-1	16	NA	TRBJ1-4	medium-sized	CASSDMRGTGNEKLFF	TGTGCCAGCAGTGACATGCGGGGTACCGGTAATGAAAAACTGTTTTTT
TRBV6-1	13	NA	TRBJ1-2	NA	CASSERAWRGPAF	TGTGCCAGCAGTGAGAGGGCCTGGCGGGGGCCGGCCTTC
TRBV6-1	15	NA	TRBJ2-7	NA	CASSEEAVGSYEQYF	TGTGCCAGCAGTGAAGAGGCAGTTGGCTCCTACGAGCAGTACTTC
TRBV28	13	NA	TRBJ2-2	few	CASTAGHRGELFF	TGTGCCAGCACGGCCGGCCACAGAGGGGAGCTGTTTTTT
TRBV6-5	13	TRBD1	TRBJ2-7	NA	CASSRDRAYEQYF	TGTGCCAGCAGCCGGGACAGGGCTTACGAGCAGTACTTC
TRBV29-1	16	TRBD1	TRBJ2-7	NA	CSVGTGEGVVSYEQYF	TGCAGCGTGGGGACAGGGGAAGGGGTTGTTTCCTACGAGCAGTACTTC
TRBV11-2	18	NA	TRBJ1-3	NA	CASSLVRYRESIGNTIYF	TGTGCCAGCAGCTTAGTTCGGTACAGGGAGTCTATTGGAAACACCATATATTTT
TRBV9	15	NA	TRBJ2-1	NA	CASSDRDHPNNEQFF	TGTGCCAGCAGCGACCGGGACCACCCGAACAATGAGCAGTTCTTC
TRBV27	13	NA	TRBJ2-7	NA	CASSLTRDYEQYF	TGTGCCAGCAGTTTAACCCGGGACTACGAGCAGTACTTC
TRBV28	13	NA	TRBJ1-2	NA	CASLNLRAFGYTF	TGTGCCAGCCTTAACCTTCGGGCGTTTGGCTACACCTTC
TRBV4-1	13	NA	TRBJ1-4	NA	CASSHGNIEKLFF	TGCGCCAGCAGCCACGGGAACATCGAAAAACTGTTTTTT
TRBV18	19	TRBD1	TRBJ1-1	NA	CASSLLEGARVSMNTEAFF	TGTGCCAGCTCACTGCTGGAGGGGGCCAGAGTTTCTATGAACACTGAAGCTTTCTTT
TRBV19	15	NA	TRBJ2-1	NA	CASSISGGSYNEQFF	TGTGCCAGTAGTATTAGTGGAGGCTCCTACAATGAGCAGTTCTTC
TRBV6-5	14	NA	TRBJ1-1	medium-sized	CASTTGSGDTEAFF	TGTGCCAGCACCACAGGGTCGGGTGACACTGAAGCTTTCTTT
TRBV29-1	12	NA	TRBJ1-3	NA	CSVVLDGNTIYF	TGCAGCGTTGTTTTGGATGGAAACACCATATATTTT
TRBV12-3/TRBV12-4	13	NA	TRBJ1-2	NA	CASSLGGGYGYTF	TGTGCCAGCAGTTTAGGGGGGGGCTATGGCTACACCTTC
TRBV29-1	13	NA	TRBJ2-7	NA	CSGSHPPAYEQYF	TGCAGCGGCTCTCATCCCCCGGCTTACGAGCAGTACTTC
TRBV6-2/TRBV6-3	15	NA	TRBJ2-2	NA	CASSRLGVDTGELFF	TGTGCCAGCAGTCGCCTGGGGGTTGACACCGGGGAGCTGTTTTTT
TRBV28	14	NA	TRBJ1-4	few	CASSFLGGREKLFF	TGTGCCAGCAGTTTCCTCGGGGGTCGGGAAAAACTGTTTTTT
TRBV13	16	NA	TRBJ2-2	NA	CASSTRPGLPAGELFF	TGTGCCAGCAGCACTCGACCAGGGCTTCCAGCCGGGGAGCTGTTTTTT
TRBV12-5	14	NA	TRBJ2-5	NA	CASGSPAREETQYF	TGTGCTAGTGGTTCCCCTGCGCGAGAGGAGACCCAGTACTTC
TRBV25-1	15	NA	TRBJ2-2	NA	CASSEFNDDTGELFF	TGTGCCAGCAGTGAATTTAACGACGACACCGGGGAGCTGTTTTTT
TRBV6-6	14	NA	TRBJ1-3	once	CAALRGGSGNTIYF	TGTGCCGCCCTCAGAGGGGGTTCTGGAAACACCATATATTTT
TRBV19	13	TRBD1	TRBJ1-5	NA	CASETGTNQPQHF	TGTGCCAGTGAGACAGGGACAAATCAGCCCCAGCATTTT
TRBV18	17	TRBD2	TRBJ2-1	NA	CASSRSTSGSIHNEQFF	TGTGCCAGCTCGCGATCGACTAGCGGGAGTATCCACAATGAGCAGTTCTTC
TRBV20-1	11	NA	TRBJ2-7	NA	CSAKLVDEQYF	TGCAGTGCTAAACTAGTCGACGAGCAGTACTTC
TRBV6-6	16	NA	TRBJ1-6	NA	CASRDSGSSYNSPLHF	TGTGCCAGCAGAGACAGTGGTAGCTCCTATAATTCACCCCTCCACTTT
TRBV5-1	16	NA	TRBJ2-3	NA	CASSLAPQRSTDTQYF	TGCGCCAGCAGCTTGGCTCCCCAGCGGAGCACAGATACGCAGTATTTT
TRBV5-4	14	NA	TRBJ2-2	NA	CASRRDTSAGELFF	TGTGCCAGCAGGCGGGACACCTCAGCCGGGGAGCTGTTTTTT
TRBV28	14	TRBD1	TRBJ1-2	NA	CASSSGTGVYGYTF	TGTGCCAGCAGTTCGGGAACAGGGGTCTATGGCTACACCTTC
TRBV18	15	NA	TRBJ1-5	NA	CASSPRGQDNQPQHF	TGTGCCAGCTCACCGAGGGGTCAGGACAATCAGCCCCAGCATTTT
TRBV7-2	15	TRBD2	TRBJ2-1	few	CASSPGGLAGNEQFF	TGTGCCAGCAGCCCCGGGGGGCTAGCGGGGAATGAGCAGTTCTTC
TRBV9	16	TRBD1	TRBJ2-7	NA	CASSVGVAGGGYEQYF	TGTGCCAGCAGCGTAGGGGTCGCAGGGGGCGGCTACGAGCAGTACTTC
TRBV11-3	14	TRBD1	TRBJ1-1	NA	CASSATGVNTEAFF	TGTGCCAGCAGCGCGACAGGGGTGAACACTGAAGCTTTCTTT